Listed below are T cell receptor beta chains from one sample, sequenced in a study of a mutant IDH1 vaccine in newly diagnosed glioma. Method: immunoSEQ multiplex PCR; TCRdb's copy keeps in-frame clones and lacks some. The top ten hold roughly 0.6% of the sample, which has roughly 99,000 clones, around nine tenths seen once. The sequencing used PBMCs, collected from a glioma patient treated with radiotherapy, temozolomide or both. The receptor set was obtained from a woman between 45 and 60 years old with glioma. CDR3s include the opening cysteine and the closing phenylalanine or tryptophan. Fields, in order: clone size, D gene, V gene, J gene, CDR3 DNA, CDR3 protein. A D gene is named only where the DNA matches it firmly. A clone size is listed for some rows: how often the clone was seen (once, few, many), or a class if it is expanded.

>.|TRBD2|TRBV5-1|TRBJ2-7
TGCGCCAGCGGGAGGGAGGGGACCCTCTCCGAGCAGTACTTC
CASGREGTLSEQYF
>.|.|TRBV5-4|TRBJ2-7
TGTGCCAGCAGCTTGAATGCCGGAGGGTCCTACGAGCAGTACTTC
CASSLNAGGSYEQYF
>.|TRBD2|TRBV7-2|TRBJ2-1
TGTGCCAGCAGCTTAAGGCTAGCGGGCCTCGGGACCTACAATGAGCAGTTCTTC
CASSLRLAGLGTYNEQFF
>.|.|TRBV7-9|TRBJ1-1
TGTGCCAGCAGCCCCAGGACAGAGAACACTGAAGCTTTCTTT
CASSPRTENTEAFF
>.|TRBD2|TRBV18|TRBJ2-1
TGTGCCAGCTCACCAGGTAGCGGGAAGTACAATGAGCAGTTCTTC
CASSPGSGKYNEQFF
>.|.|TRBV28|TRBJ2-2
TGTGCCAGCAGTTTATGGGGCACCGGGGAGCTGTTTTTT
CASSLWGTGELFF
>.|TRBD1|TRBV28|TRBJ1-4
TGTGCCAGCACCTATTTAGGACAGGGGGAGGCGGAACTGTTTTTT
CASTYLGQGEAELFF
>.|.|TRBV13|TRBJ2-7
TGTGCCAGCAGGAGAGCACTAAGTGGGACCTACGAGCAGTACTTC
CASRRALSGTYEQYF
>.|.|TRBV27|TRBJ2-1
TGTGCCAGCAGTTTGGGGCTAGGGAACTACAATGAGCAGTTCTTC
CASSLGLGNYNEQFF
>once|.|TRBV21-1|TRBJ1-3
TGTGCCAGCAGCAAGACCCTTTTGGGCCACTCTGGAAACACCATATATTTT
CASSKTLLGHSGNTIYF
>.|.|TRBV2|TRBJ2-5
TGTGCCAGCAGCGGCTCCGATTGGCTAGAGGGCCCCCAAGAGACCCAGTACTTC
CASSGSDWLEGPQETQYF
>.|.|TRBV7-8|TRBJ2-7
TGTGCCAGCAGCTTAGGGGGAGACCCGTACTTC
CASSLGGDPYF
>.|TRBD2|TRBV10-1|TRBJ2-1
TGCGCCAGCAGGGATTCTAGCGGGAGGCGGGGTTACAATGAGCAGTTCTTC
CASRDSSGRRGYNEQFF
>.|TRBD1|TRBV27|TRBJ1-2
TGTGCCAGCAGTCTGGGGACAGGGGATGGCTACACCTTC
CASSLGTGDGYTF
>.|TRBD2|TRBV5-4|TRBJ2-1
TGTGCCAGCAGCCCCGGGACTAGCTTCTCCTACAATGAGCAGTTCTTC
CASSPGTSFSYNEQFF
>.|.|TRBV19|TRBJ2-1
TGTGCCAGTAGTATAACTCTGAATGAGCAGTTCTTC
CASSITLNEQFF
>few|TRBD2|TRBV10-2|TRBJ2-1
TGCGCCACCGGACTAGGAAACTACAATGAGCAGTTCTTC
CATGLGNYNEQFF
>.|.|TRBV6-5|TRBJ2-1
TGTGCCAGCAGTTTGGACCTGTACAATGAGCAGTTCTTC
CASSLDLYNEQFF
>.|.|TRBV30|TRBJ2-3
TGTGCCTGGAGTGTCTGGAAGGGCACAGATACGCAGTATTTT
CAWSVWKGTDTQYF
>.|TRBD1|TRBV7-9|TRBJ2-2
TGTGCCAGCAGCTTAGGATTTCGACAGGGACGCACCGGGGAGCTGTTTTTT
CASSLGFRQGRTGELFF
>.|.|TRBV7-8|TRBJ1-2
TGTGCCAGCAGCCCGACAGTTAACTATGGCTACACCTTC
CASSPTVNYGYTF
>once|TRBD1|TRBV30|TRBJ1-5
TGTGCCTGGAGCGGACAGGGAGGTCAGCCCCAGCATTTT
CAWSGQGGQPQHF
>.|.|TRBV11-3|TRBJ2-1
TGTGCCAGCAGCCTTCCAGGAAGCTCCTACAATGAGCAGTTCTTC
CASSLPGSSYNEQFF
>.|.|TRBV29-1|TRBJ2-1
TGCAGCGTCCGCCCCCAAACGAGCTCCTACAATGAGCAGTTCTTC
CSVRPQTSSYNEQFF
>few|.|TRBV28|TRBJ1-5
TGTGCCAGCACAGCTAGCAATCAGCCCCAGCATTTT
CASTASNQPQHF
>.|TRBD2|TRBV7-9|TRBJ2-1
TGTGCCAGCAGTTCGGGACTAGCGGGAGGGGGTGAGCAGTTCTTC
CASSSGLAGGGEQFF
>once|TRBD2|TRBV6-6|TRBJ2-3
TGTGCCAGCAGTTACTCATGGGGGGGTGTCTCAGATACGCAGTATTTT
CASSYSWGGVSDTQYF
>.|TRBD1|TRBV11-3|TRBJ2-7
TGTGCCAGCAGTAAGCAGACAGGGGCGAGCGAGCAGTACTTC
CASSKQTGASEQYF
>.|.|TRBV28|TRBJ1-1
TGTGCCAGCAGTTCCCCTGGAATTGGGCCTGAAGCTTTCTTT
CASSSPGIGPEAFF
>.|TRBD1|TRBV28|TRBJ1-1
TGTGCCAGCAGTTTGATTAGGGGGCAGGGGAACACTGAAGCTTTCTTT
CASSLIRGQGNTEAFF